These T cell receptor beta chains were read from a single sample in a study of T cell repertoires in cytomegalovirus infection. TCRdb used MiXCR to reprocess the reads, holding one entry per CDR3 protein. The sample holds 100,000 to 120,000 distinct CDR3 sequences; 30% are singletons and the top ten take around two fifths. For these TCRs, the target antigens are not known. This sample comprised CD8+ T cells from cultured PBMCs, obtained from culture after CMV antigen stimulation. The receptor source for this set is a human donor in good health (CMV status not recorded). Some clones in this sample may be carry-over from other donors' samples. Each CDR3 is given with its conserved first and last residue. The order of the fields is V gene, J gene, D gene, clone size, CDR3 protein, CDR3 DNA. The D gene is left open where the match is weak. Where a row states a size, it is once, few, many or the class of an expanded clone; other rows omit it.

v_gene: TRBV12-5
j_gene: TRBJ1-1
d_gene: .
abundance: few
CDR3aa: CASGLVSEAFF
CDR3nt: TGTGCTAGTGGTTTGGTATCCGAAGCTTTCTTT

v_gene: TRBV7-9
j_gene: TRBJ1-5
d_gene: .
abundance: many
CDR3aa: CASSSGGLVNQPQHF
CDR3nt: TGTGCCAGCAGCTCGGGGGGCTTGGTAAATCAGCCCCAGCATTTT

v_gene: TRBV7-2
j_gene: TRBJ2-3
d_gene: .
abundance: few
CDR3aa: CASSSGTQYF
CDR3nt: TGTGCCAGCAGTTCCGGGACGCAGTATTTT

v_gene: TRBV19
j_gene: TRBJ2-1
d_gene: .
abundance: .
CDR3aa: CASSIWMGYGNEQFF
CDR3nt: TGTGCCAGTAGTATTTGGATGGGGTATGGCAATGAGCAGTTCTTC

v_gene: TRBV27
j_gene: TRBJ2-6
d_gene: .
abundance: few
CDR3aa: CASSLTGTGANVLTF
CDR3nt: TGTGCCAGCAGTTTAACAGGGACCGGGGCCAACGTCCTGACTTTC

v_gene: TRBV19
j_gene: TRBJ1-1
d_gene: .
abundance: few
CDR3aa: CASSPRGGITEAFF
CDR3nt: TGTGCCAGTAGTCCCAGGGGCGGTATTACTGAAGCTTTCTTT

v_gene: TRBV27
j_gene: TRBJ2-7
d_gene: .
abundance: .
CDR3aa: CASSPPLRNEQYF
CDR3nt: TGTGCCAGCAGTCCCCCCTTGCGTAACGAGCAGTACTTC

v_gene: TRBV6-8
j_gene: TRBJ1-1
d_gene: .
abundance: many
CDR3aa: CASSYSGRFEAFF
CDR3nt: TGTGCCAGCAGTTACTCAGGACGGTTTGAAGCTTTCTTT

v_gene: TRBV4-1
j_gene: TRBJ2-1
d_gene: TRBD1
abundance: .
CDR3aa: CASSPSRGHNEQFF
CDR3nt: TGCGCCAGCAGCCCCTCGAGGGGGCACAATGAGCAGTTCTTC

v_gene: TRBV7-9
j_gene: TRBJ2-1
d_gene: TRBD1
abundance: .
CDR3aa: CASSRQGDEQFF
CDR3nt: TGTGCCAGCAGCAGACAGGGGGATGAGCAGTTCTTC

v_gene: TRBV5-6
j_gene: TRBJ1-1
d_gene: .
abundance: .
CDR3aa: CASSSSKAEAFF
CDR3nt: TGTGCCAGCAGCTCGTCGAAAGCTGAAGCTTTCTTT

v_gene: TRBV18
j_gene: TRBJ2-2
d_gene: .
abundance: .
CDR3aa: CASSPRGMDTGELFF
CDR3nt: TGTGCCAGCTCACCACGGGGAATGGACACCGGGGAGCTGTTTTTT

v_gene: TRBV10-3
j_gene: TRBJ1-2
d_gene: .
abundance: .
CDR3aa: CAISLQGGDGYTF
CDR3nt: TGTGCCATCAGCCTACAGGGTGGGGACGGCTACACCTTC

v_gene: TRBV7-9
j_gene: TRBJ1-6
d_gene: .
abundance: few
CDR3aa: CASSLDSPLHF
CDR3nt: TGTGCCAGCAGCTTAGATTCACCCCTCCACTTT

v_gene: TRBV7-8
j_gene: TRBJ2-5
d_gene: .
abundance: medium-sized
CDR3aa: CASSPRRLQETQYF
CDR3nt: TGTGCCAGCAGCCCAAGGAGGCTCCAAGAGACCCAGTACTTC

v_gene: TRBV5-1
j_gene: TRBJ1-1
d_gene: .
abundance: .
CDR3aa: CASSEQATGDTEAFF
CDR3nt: TGCGCCAGCAGCGAGCAGGCCACGGGGGACACTGAAGCTTTCTTT

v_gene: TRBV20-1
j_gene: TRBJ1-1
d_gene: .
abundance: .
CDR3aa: CSAIFKEAFF
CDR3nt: TGCAGTGCTATTTTCAAAGAAGCTTTCTTT

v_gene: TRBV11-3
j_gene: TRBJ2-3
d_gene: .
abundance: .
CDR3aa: CASSLDPGGNYDTQYF
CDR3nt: TGTGCCAGCAGCTTAGACCCCGGAGGGAATTACGATACGCAGTATTTT

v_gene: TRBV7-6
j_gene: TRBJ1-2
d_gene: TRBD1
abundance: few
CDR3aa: CASSPRTGGSGYGYTF
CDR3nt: TGTGCCAGCAGTCCAAGAACAGGGGGCTCCGGCTATGGCTACACCTTC

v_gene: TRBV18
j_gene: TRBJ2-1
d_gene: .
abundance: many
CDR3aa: CASSPFFSGLGNEQFF
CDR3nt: TGTGCCAGCTCACCATTTTTTTCGGGGTTAGGGAATGAGCAGTTCTTC

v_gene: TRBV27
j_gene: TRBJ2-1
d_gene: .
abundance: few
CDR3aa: CASSLLTGGAVSYNEQFF
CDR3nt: TGTGCCAGCAGTTTATTAACTGGGGGGGCCGTGTCCTACAATGAGCAGTTCTTC

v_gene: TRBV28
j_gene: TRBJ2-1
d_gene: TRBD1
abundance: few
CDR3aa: CASSPPGTAYNEQFF
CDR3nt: TGTGCCAGCAGTCCCCCCGGGACAGCGTACAATGAGCAGTTCTTC

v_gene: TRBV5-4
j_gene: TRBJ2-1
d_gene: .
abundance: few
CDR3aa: CASSFGSDNEQFF
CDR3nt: TGTGCCAGCAGCTTCGGATCTGACAATGAGCAGTTCTTC

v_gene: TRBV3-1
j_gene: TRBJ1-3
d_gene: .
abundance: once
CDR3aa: CASSQVVDSSGNTIYF
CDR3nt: TGTGCCAGCAGCCAAGTAGTGGATTCCTCTGGAAACACCATATATTTT

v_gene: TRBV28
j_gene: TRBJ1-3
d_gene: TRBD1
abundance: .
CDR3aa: CASSREGAGNTIYF
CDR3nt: TGTGCCAGCAGTCGAGAGGGGGCGGGAAACACCATATATTTT

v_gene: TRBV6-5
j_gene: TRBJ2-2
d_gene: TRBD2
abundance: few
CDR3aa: CASSYSPASPAGGRDTGELFF
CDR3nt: TGTGCCAGCAGTTACTCCCCTGCTTCCCCAGCGGGGGGGCGGGACACCGGGGAGCTGTTTTTT

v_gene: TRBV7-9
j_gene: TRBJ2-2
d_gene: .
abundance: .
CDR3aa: CASSSSDGELFF
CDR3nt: TGTGCCAGCAGCTCAAGCGACGGGGAGCTGTTTTTT

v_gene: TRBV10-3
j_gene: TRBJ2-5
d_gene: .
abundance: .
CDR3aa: CAISEAEGTQYF
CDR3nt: TGTGCCATCAGTGAGGCCGAGGGGACCCAGTACTTC

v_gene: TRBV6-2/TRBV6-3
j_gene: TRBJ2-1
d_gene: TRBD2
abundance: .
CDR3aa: CASSYPGLAGYNEQFF
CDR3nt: TGTGCCAGCAGTTACCCGGGACTAGCGGGGTACAATGAGCAGTTCTTC

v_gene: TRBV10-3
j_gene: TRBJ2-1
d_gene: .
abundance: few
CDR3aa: CAISESGIYNEQFF
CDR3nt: TGTGCCATCAGTGAGTCCGGGATCTACAATGAGCAGTTCTTC

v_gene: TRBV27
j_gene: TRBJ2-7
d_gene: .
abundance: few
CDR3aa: CASSFGQTAAPYEQYF
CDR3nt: TGTGCCAGCAGTTTTGGGCAGACTGCGGCCCCCTACGAGCAGTACTTC

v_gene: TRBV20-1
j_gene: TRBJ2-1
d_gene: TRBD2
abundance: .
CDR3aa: CSASSSGGSYNEQFF
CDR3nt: TGCAGTGCGTCCTCTAGCGGGGGGTCCTACAATGAGCAGTTCTTC

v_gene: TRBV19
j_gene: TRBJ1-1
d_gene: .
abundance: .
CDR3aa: CASSINPEGILEAFF
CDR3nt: TGTGCCAGTAGTATAAATCCTGAGGGAATCCTTGAAGCTTTCTTT

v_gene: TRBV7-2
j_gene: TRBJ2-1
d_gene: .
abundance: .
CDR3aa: CASSLGKGPLYNEQFF
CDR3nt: TGTGCCAGCAGCTTAGGGAAGGGGCCCCTCTACAATGAGCAGTTCTTC

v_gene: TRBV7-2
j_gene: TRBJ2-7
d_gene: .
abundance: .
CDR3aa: CASSRTGSPSYEQYF
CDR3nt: TGTGCCAGCAGCCGAACAGGGTCTCCCTCCTACGAGCAGTACTTC

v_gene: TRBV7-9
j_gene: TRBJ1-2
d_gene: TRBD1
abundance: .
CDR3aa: CASSLGTGGYGYTF
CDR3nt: TGTGCCAGCAGCTTGGGGACAGGGGGGTATGGCTACACCTTC

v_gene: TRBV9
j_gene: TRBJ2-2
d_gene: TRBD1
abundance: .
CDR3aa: CASSVWDRPNTGELFF
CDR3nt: TGTGCCAGCAGCGTGTGGGACAGACCAAACACCGGGGAGCTGTTTTTT

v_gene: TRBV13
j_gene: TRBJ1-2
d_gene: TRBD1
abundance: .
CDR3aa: CASIPRGRANYGYTF
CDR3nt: TGTGCCAGCATCCCCAGGGGGCGGGCTAACTATGGCTACACCTTC

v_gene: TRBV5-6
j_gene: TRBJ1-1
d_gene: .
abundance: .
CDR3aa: CASSLGSGNTEAFF
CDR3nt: TGTGCCAGCAGCTTGGGTTCGGGGAACACTGAAGCTTTCTTT

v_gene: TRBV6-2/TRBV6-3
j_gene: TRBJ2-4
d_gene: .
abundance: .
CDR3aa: CASSYSRGGKNIQYF
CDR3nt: TGTGCCAGCAGTTACTCGAGGGGCGGAAAAAACATTCAGTACTTC